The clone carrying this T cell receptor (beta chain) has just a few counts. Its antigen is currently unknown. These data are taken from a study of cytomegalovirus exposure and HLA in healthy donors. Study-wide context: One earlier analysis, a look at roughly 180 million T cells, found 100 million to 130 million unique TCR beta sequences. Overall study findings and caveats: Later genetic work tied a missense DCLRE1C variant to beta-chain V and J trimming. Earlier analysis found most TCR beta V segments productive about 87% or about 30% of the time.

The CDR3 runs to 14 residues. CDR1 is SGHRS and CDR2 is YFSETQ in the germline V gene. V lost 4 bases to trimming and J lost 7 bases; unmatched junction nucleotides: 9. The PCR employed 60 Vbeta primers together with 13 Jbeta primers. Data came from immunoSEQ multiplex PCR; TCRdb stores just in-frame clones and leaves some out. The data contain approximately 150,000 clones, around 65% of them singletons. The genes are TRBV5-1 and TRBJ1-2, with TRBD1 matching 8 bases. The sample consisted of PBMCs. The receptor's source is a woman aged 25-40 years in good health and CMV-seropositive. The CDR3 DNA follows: TGCGCCAGCAGCCTTACAGGGGGTAGAACTGGCTACACCTTC. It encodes CASSLTGGRTGYTF.